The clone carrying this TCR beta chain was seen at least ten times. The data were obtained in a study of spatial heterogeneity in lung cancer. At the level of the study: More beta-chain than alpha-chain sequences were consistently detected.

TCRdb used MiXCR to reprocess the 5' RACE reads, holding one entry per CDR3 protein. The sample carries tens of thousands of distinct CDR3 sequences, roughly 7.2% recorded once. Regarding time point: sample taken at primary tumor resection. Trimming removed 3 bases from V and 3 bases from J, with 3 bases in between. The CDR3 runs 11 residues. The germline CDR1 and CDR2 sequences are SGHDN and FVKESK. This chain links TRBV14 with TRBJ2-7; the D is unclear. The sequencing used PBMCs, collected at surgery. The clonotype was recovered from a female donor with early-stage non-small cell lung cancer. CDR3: CASSHHYEQYF. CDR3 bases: TGTGCCAGCAGCCATCACTACGAGCAGTACTTC.